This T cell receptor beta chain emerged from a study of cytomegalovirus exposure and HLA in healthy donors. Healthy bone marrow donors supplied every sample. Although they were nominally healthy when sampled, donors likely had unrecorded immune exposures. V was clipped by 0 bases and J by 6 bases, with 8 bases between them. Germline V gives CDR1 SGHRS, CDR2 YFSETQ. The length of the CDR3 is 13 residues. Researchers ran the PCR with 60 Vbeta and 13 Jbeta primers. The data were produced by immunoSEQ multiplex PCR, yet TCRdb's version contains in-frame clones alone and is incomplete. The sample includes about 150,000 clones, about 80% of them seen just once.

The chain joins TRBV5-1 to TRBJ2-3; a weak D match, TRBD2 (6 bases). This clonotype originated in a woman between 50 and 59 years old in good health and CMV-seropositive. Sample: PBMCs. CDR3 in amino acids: CASSLVGGDTQYF. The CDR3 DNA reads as TGCGCCAGCAGCTTGGTTGGGGGGGATACGCAGTATTTT.